The 12 T cell receptor beta chains below come from one sample, sequenced in a study of patients and donors after allogeneic stem cell transplantation (dated by TCRdb to 2018 to 2020). Libraries were made using RT-PCR. The sequencer was a NextSeq 550. TCRdb passed the public sequencing reads through fastp at Q25 and MiXCR, retaining productive beta sequences. Each record represents a unique CDR3 protein, reported with the most common genes and DNA among its rows. Across this sample there are about 160,000 distinct CDR3 sequences, with approximately 22% seen only once. Clones ranked in the top ten supply 25% to 30% of the sample. The specimen sequenced was blood, either unsorted or a sorted T cell fraction (not recorded which). These receptors were obtained from a human donor who was either an allogeneic HSCT recipient or a stem cell or donor lymphocyte infusion donor (not recorded which). It is not recorded whose cells these are; they may come from a transplant donor.

There are many counts of this clonotype. The chain links TRBV20-1 to TRBJ1-2; 7 bases match TRBD1. Germline CDR1 DFQATT, CDR2 SNEGSKA (reference sequence). The CDR3 runs to 19 residues. V trimming: 0 bases; J trimming: 1 base; junction bases outside the gene matches: 17. This CDR3 is CSARDGVLKGTDDNYGYTF. The CDR3 DNA sequence: TGCAGTGCTAGAGATGGGGTTCTTAAGGGGACAGACGATAACTATGGCTACACCTTC.

Only a few counts were recorded for this clonotype. The V and J genes are TRBV20-1 and TRBJ2-4; D could derive from TRBD1 or TRBD2 (5 bases each). This CDR3 has 16 residues. Germline assignment: CDR1 DFQATT and CDR2 SNEGSKA (reference sequence). Deletions cut 3 bases from V and 0 bases from J, with 15 bases between. In nucleotides, the CDR3 is TGCAGTGCTAGTCGCTACGGGGACCAAGCCAAAAACATTCAGTACTTC. Translating gives CSASRYGDQAKNIQYF.

V usage is TRBV4-2 and J usage is TRBJ1-5; a weak D match, TRBD1 (6 bases). CDR1 and CDR2 (germline): LGHNA, YNFKEQ. The CDR3 covers 19 residues. Trimming left V 0 bases short and J 3 bases short, with 21 bases between. The CDR3 region has the DNA TGTGCCAGCAGCCAAGATCCAGTCGGGCAGGGGAGCTCCAATCAGCCCCAGCATTTT. This sequence encodes CASSQDPVGQGSSNQPQHF.

This clonotype was picked up a small number of times. This chain joins TRBV7-2 and TRBJ2-1; D unresolved. The CDR3 sequence is 13 residues long. Trimming took 2 bases from V and 8 from J, leaving 10 bases between them. Germline V gives CDR1 SGHTA, CDR2 FQGNSA. The CDR3 is CASSLIQSHEQFF. The CDR3, as DNA: TGTGCCAGCAGCTTAATCCAGTCCCATGAGCAGTTCTTC.

In its sample, this clonotype was seen a few times. V gene TRBV5-1 combines with J gene TRBJ1-1; 8 bases align to TRBD1. The CDR3 extends over 15 amino acids. V was pared by 2 bases and J by 1 base, with 4 bases of the junction left unmatched. The germline CDR1 and CDR2 sequences are SGHRS and YFSETQ. This chain's CDR3 is CASSFRTGQNTEAFF. CDR3 DNA: TGCGCCAGCAGCTTCAGGACAGGGCAGAACACTGAAGCTTTCTTT.

There are a few counts of this clonotype. The chain has TRBV5-5 and TRBJ2-3, with 10 bases lining up with TRBD2. This CDR3 is built from 15 residues. Germline assignment: CDR1 SGHKS and CDR2 YYEKEE (reference sequence). Trimming took 2 bases from V and 3 from J; bases not matched to a gene: 3. CDR3 in amino acids: CASSFVSGGTDTQYF. Written as DNA, the CDR3 is TGTGCCAGCAGCTTCGTTAGCGGGGGGACAGATACGCAGTATTTT.

The V gene is TRBV20-1, the J gene TRBJ1-2; tentatively, D is TRBD1 (6 bases). The CDR3 length is 13 residues. Germline CDR1 DFQATT, CDR2 SNEGSKA (reference sequence). The germline V and J ends were trimmed by 6 bases and 5 bases, with 16 bases remaining between them. The CDR3 is CSARDKQSYGYTF. The CDR3 DNA follows: TGCAGTGCGCGGGACAAACAATCATATGGCTACACCTTC.

In its sample, this clonotype was seen a few times. This chain uses TRBV20-1 with TRBJ2-1; TRBD2 matches 8 bases. Germline lookup yields CDR1 DFQATT and CDR2 SNEGSKA (reference sequence). This CDR3 contains 18 residues. V was clipped by 0 bases and J by 4 bases; unmatched bases: 14. The CDR3 bases are TGCAGTGCTAGAGATTGGGTAAGACTAGCGAGGTCTTACAATGAGCAGTTCTTC. Its protein product is CSARDWVRLARSYNEQFF.

This clonotype showed up just a few times. CDR3 amino acids: CAISGVEGGRWSYNEQFF. The CDR3 DNA reads as TGTGCCATCAGTGGTGTTGAAGGGGGTCGGTGGTCCTACAATGAGCAGTTCTTC. The chain employs TRBV10-3 and TRBJ2-1; D might be TRBD1 (6 bases). The length of the CDR3 is 18 residues. Germline V gene lookup returns CDR1 ENHRY and CDR2 SYGVKD. V shed 4 bases and J shed 1 base, with 20 bases lying between them.

The rearrangement joins TRBV7-9 to TRBJ2-1; D uncertain. Germline V gene sequence: CDR1 SEHNR, CDR2 FQNEAQ (reference sequence). The CDR3 length is 15 residues. V shed 1 base and J shed 5 bases, with 12 bases lying between them. For the CDR3, the DNA is TGTGCCAGCAGCTTAGTGAGGACGGATGACAATGAGCAGTTCTTC. Residues: CASSLVRTDDNEQFF.

This clonotype was recorded a few times. V gene TRBV20-1 combines with J gene TRBJ1-5; D possibly corresponds to TRBD1 (5 bases). This CDR3 contains 14 residues. Trimming took off 6 bases at V and 5 bases at J, with 17 bases between the two ends. The germline V gene encodes CDR1 DFQATT and CDR2 SNEGSKA (reference sequence). In DNA form, the CDR3 reads TGCAGTGCCTCACGGGACCCCGGGTATCAGCCCCAGCATTTT. Translated: CSASRDPGYQPQHF.

The V call is TRBV5-1, the J call TRBJ1-1; the D gene is possibly TRBD1 (6 bases). Per germline, CDR1 SGHRS and CDR2 YFSETQ. This CDR3 region has 14 residues. V shed 3 bases and J shed 5 bases, with 14 bases lying between them. The CDR3 region is CASSSTDRRTEAFF. DNA for the CDR3: TGCGCCAGCAGCTCTACGGACAGAAGGACTGAAGCTTTCTTT.